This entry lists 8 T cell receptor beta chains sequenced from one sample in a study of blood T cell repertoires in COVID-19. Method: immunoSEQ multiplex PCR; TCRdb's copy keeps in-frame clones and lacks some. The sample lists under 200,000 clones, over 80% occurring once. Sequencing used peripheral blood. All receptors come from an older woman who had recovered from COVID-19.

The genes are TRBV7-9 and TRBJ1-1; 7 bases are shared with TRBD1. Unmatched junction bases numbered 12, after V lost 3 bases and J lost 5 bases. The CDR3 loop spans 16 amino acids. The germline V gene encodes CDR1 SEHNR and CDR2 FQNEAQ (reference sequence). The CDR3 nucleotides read TGTGCCAGCAGCTTGAAAGGGGGCGCGGGAAAGACTGAAGCTTTCTTT. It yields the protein CASSLKGGAGKTEAFF.

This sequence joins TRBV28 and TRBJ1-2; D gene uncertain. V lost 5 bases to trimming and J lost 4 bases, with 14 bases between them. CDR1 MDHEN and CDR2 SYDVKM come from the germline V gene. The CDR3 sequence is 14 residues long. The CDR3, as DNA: TGTGCCAGCAGTACACTACTAGGTGGCTATGGCTACACCTTC. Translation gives CASSTLLGGYGYTF.

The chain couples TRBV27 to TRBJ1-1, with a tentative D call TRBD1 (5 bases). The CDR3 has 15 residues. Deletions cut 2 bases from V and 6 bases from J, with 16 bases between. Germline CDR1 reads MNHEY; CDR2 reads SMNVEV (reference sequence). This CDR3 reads CASSLHLGGGPEAFF. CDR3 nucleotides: TGTGCCAGCAGTTTACATTTGGGGGGTGGCCCTGAAGCTTTCTTT.

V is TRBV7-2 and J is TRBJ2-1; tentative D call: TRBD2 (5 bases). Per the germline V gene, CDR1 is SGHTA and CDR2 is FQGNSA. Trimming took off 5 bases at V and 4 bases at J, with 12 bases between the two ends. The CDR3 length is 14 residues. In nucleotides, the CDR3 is TGTGCCAGCAGCGAGGGTGTTGGGTACAATGAGCAGTTCTTC. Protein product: CASSEGVGYNEQFF.

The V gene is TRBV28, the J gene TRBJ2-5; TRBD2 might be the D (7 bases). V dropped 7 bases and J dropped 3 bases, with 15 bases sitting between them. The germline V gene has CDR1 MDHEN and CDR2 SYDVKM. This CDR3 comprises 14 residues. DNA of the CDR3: TGTGCCAGCACCCTGAGGGGGGGCGAAGAGACCCAGTACTTC. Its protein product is CASTLRGGEETQYF.

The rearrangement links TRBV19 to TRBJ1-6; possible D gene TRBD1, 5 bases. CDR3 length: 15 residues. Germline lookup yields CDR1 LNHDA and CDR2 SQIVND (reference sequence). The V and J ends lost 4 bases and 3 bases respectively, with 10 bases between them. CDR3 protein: CASSTGTGYNSPLHF. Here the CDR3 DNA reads TGTGCCAGTAGTACGGGGACTGGCTATAATTCACCCCTCCACTTT.

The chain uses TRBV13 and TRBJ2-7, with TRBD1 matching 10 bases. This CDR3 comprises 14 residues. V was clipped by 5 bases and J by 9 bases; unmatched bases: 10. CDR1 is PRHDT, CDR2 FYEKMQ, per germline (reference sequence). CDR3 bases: TGTGCCAGCAGCCCAGACAGGGGGCAGGGGGCGCAGTACTTC. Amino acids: CASSPDRGQGAQYF.

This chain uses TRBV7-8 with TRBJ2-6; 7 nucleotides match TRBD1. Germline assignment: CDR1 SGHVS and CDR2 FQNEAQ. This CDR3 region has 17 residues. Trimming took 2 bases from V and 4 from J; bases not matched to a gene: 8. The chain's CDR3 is CASSLKTGLAGANVLTF. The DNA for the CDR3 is TGTGCCAGCAGCTTAAAGACAGGGCTGGCGGGGGCCAACGTCCTGACTTTC.